This is a list of T cell receptor beta chains from one sample in a study of cytomegalovirus exposure and HLA in healthy donors. This table comes from immunoSEQ multiplex PCR, and its TCRdb copy is limited to in-frame clones, with some not included. In the table there are 150,000 or so clones, 70% to 85% of which are singletons. The sequenced sample was PBMCs. The origin of the receptors is a woman aged 40 to 55 in good health and CMV-seronegative. CDR3s include the opening cysteine and the closing phenylalanine or tryptophan. A D gene is named only where the DNA matches it firmly. Clone size is not always given. Where it is, it says once, few, many or a class for expanded clones.

v_call	d_call	j_call	clone_size	cdr3_aa	cdr3_nt
TRBV28	TRBD2	TRBJ2-1	NA	CASTTSGSDPYNEQFF	TGTGCCAGCACCACTAGCGGGAGCGATCCCTACAATGAGCAGTTCTTC
TRBV28	TRBD1	TRBJ2-3	NA	CASEGTGGTDTQYF	TGTGCCAGCGAAGGGACAGGGGGCACAGATACGCAGTATTTT
TRBV21-1	NA	TRBJ2-7	NA	CASSKRTTLSYEQYF	TGTGCCAGCAGCAAACGGACTACCCTCTCCTACGAGCAGTACTTC
TRBV7-3	TRBD2	TRBJ2-1	NA	CASSLGASGTNEQFF	TGTGCCAGCAGCCTAGGGGCTAGCGGGACCAATGAGCAGTTCTTC
TRBV5-4	TRBD1	TRBJ1-5	few	CASSPGTGFNQPQHF	TGTGCCAGCAGCCCCGGGACAGGGTTTAATCAGCCCCAGCATTTT
TRBV5-1	TRBD2	TRBJ2-3	NA	CASSISGTRPDTQYF	TGCGCCAGCAGCATCAGCGGGACCCGGCCAGATACGCAGTATTTT
TRBV20-1	NA	TRBJ2-1	NA	CSAERNNEQFF	TGCAGTGCGGAGAGGAACAATGAGCAGTTCTTC
TRBV28	TRBD2	TRBJ2-6	NA	CASVGGAGANVLTF	TGTGCCAGCGTGGGGGGGGCTGGGGCCAACGTCCTGACTTTC
TRBV7-2	TRBD1	TRBJ2-5	NA	CASSLTGKETQYF	TGTGCCAGCAGCTTGACAGGGAAAGAGACCCAGTACTTC
TRBV15	NA	TRBJ2-2	NA	CATSSRADYTGELFF	TGTGCCACCAGCTCAAGAGCCGACTACACCGGGGAGCTGTTTTTT
TRBV13	NA	TRBJ2-4	once	CASSLPNSRGNRQYF	TGTGCCAGCAGCTTACCGAATAGCCGCGGGAATCGACAGTACTTC
TRBV27	NA	TRBJ1-4	NA	CASSFWGESNEKLFF	TGTGCCAGCAGTTTTTGGGGGGAATCTAATGAAAAACTGTTTTTT
TRBV5-1	NA	TRBJ1-3	few	CASSLGGKRNTIYF	TGCGCCAGCAGCTTGGGAGGGAAACGAAACACCATATATTTT
TRBV11-2	NA	TRBJ1-1	few	CASSPRWGVMNTEAFF	TGTGCCAGCAGCCCCCGTTGGGGGGTGATGAACACTGAAGCTTTCTTT
TRBV9	TRBD1	TRBJ2-7	NA	CASSVSGGTGYEQYF	TGTGCCAGCAGCGTAAGTGGTGGGACAGGGTACGAGCAGTACTTC
TRBV5-1	TRBD2	TRBJ2-5	NA	CASSPSTGLASQYF	TGCGCCAGCAGCCCCTCAACAGGACTAGCGAGCCAGTACTTC
TRBV6-1	TRBD2	TRBJ2-7	NA	CASSEGLAGGRYEQYF	TGTGCCAGCAGTGAGGGTCTAGCGGGAGGGCGATACGAGCAGTACTTC
TRBV5-1	NA	TRBJ1-2	NA	CASSLGTEYFGYTF	TGCGCCAGCAGCTTGGGGACAGAGTATTTCGGCTACACCTTC
TRBV27	TRBD1	TRBJ1-2	NA	CASSLSPGTGGDGYTF	TGTGCCAGCAGTTTATCGCCCGGGACAGGGGGCGATGGCTACACCTTC
TRBV29-1	TRBD1	TRBJ1-2	NA	CSGGQARGYGYTF	TGCAGCGGGGGACAGGCGAGGGGCTATGGCTACACCTTC
TRBV4-2	NA	TRBJ2-2	NA	CASSQDMWTDTGELFF	TGTGCCAGCAGCCAAGATATGTGGACAGACACCGGGGAGCTGTTTTTT
TRBV5-1	TRBD2	TRBJ2-1	NA	CASSLRSGRDEQFF	TGCGCCAGCAGCTTGAGGAGCGGGAGGGATGAGCAGTTCTTC
TRBV30	TRBD1	TRBJ2-2	NA	CAWNWGQDGTGELFF	TGTGCCTGGAATTGGGGACAGGACGGGACCGGGGAGCTGTTTTTT
TRBV6-6	NA	TRBJ2-5	NA	CASSTGSLQETQYF	TGTGCCAGCAGTACAGGGTCACTCCAAGAGACCCAGTACTTC
TRBV4-1	NA	TRBJ2-2	NA	CASSLYPLANTGELFF	TGCGCCAGCAGCCTCTACCCGCTCGCGAACACCGGGGAGCTGTTTTTT
TRBV5-6	NA	TRBJ2-7	NA	CASSLFGYEQYF	TGTGCCAGCAGCTTATTCGGGTACGAGCAGTACTTC
TRBV11-1	NA	TRBJ2-5	few	CASSVLSGQETQYF	TGTGCCAGCAGCGTATTGTCGGGCCAAGAGACCCAGTACTTC
TRBV9	TRBD1	TRBJ2-3	NA	CASSVGKGQGSTDTQYF	TGTGCCAGCAGCGTCGGAAAGGGACAGGGAAGCACAGATACGCAGTATTTT